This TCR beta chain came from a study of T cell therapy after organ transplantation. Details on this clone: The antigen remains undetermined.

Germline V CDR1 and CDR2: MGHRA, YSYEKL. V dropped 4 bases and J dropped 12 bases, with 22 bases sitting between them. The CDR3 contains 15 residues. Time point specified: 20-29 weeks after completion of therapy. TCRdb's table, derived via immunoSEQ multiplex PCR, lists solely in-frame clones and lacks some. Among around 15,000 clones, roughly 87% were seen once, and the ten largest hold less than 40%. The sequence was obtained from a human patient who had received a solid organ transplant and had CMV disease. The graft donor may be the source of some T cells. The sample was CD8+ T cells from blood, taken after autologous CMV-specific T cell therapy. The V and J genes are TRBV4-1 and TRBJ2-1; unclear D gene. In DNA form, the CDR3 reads TGCGCCAGCAGCCTGTCCGCCGCACTAAGGCAAGGGCAGTTCTTC. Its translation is CASSLSAALRQGQFF.